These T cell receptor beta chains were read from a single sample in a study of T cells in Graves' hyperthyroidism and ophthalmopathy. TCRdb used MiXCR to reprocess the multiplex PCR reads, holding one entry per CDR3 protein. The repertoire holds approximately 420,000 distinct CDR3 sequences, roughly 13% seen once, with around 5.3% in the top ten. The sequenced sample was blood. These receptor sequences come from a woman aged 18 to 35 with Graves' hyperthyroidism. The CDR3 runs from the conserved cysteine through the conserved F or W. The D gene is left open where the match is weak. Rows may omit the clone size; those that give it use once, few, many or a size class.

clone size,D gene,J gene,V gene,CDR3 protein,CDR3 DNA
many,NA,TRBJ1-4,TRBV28,CATDDRTNEKLFF,TGTGCCACCGACGACAGGACTAATGAAAAACTGTTTTTT
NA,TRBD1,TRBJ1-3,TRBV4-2,CASSQDPGQARNTIYF,TGTGCCAGCAGCCAAGACCCTGGACAGGCCAGAAACACCATATATTTT
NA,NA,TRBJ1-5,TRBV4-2,CASSQVLRGQPQHF,TGTGCCAGCAGCCAAGTTTTAAGGGGCCAGCCCCAGCATTTT
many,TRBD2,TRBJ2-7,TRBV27,CASSPGREGRFDEQYF,TGTGCCAGCAGCCCGGGGCGGGAGGGCCGATTCGACGAGCAGTACTTC
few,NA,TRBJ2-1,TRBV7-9,CASSLVDRSNEQFF,TGTGCCAGCAGCTTAGTAGATCGGTCCAATGAGCAGTTCTTC
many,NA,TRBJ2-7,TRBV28,CASSRTETHYEQYF,TGTGCCAGCAGTAGGACAGAGACACACTACGAGCAGTACTTC
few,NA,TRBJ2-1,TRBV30,CAWSVRRDNEQFF,TGTGCCTGGAGTGTACGCAGGGACAATGAGCAGTTCTTC
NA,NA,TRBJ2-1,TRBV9,CASSRMWQGDNEQFF,TGTGCCAGCAGCCGGATGTGGCAGGGAGACAATGAGCAGTTCTTC
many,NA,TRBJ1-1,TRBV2,CASSAGGSNTEAFF,TGTGCCAGCAGTGCGGGAGGATCGAACACTGAAGCTTTCTTT
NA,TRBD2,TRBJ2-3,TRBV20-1,CSAIAGGPSTDTQYF,TGCAGTGCCATAGCGGGAGGCCCTAGCACAGATACGCAGTATTTT
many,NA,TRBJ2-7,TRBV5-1,CASSRGETYEQYF,TGCGCCAGCAGTCGTGGAGAAACCTACGAGCAGTACTTC
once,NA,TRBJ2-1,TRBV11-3,CASSISVNEQFF,TGTGCCAGCAGCATTAGTGTCAATGAGCAGTTCTTC
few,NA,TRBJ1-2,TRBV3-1,CASSQVTANYGYTF,TGTGCCAGCAGCCAAGTTACGGCTAACTATGGCTACACCTTC
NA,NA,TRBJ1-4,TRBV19,CASSWETTNEKLFF,TGTGCCAGTAGTTGGGAGACAACTAATGAAAAACTGTTTTTT
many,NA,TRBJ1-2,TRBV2,CASMEPWTEGYGYTF,TGTGCCAGCATGGAACCTTGGACCGAGGGCTATGGCTACACCTTC
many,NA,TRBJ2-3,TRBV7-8,CASSLATGRTDTQYF,TGTGCCAGCAGCTTAGCGACGGGTCGCACAGATACGCAGTATTTT
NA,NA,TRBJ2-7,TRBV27,CASSFAMGYEQYF,TGTGCCAGCAGTTTCGCTATGGGTTACGAGCAGTACTTC
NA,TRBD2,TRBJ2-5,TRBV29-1,CSVDPTSGSGETQYF,TGCAGCGTTGACCCGACCAGCGGGAGTGGCGAGACCCAGTACTTC
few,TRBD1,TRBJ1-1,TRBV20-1,CSARGGTGDLTEAFF,TGCAGTGCTAGAGGGGGGACAGGGGATTTGACTGAAGCTTTCTTT
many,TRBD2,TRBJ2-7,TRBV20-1,CSASHSSGGYEQYF,TGCAGTGCTAGCCACTCTAGCGGGGGATACGAGCAGTACTTC
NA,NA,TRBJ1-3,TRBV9,CASSRPGSSGNTIYF,TGTGCCAGCAGCCGACCTGGCTCCTCTGGAAACACCATATATTTT
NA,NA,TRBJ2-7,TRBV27,CASSFSQLREQYF,TGTGCCAGCAGTTTCTCACAACTTCGAGAGCAGTACTTC
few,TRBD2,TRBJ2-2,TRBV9,CASSVGTSGRQTGELFF,TGTGCCAGCAGCGTAGGTACTAGCGGGAGACAAACCGGGGAGCTGTTTTTT
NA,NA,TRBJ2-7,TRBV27,CASSPRRDARVEQYF,TGTGCCAGCAGCCCCCGCCGTGACGCTCGGGTCGAGCAGTACTTC
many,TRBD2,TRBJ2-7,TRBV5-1,CASSRLAGGSYEQYF,TGCGCCAGCAGTCGACTAGCGGGAGGGTCCTACGAGCAGTACTTC
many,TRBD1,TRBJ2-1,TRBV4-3,CASSQGQGPLNEQFF,TGCGCCAGCAGCCAGGGACAGGGGCCTCTCAATGAGCAGTTCTTC
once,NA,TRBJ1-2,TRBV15,CATKRDWGYTF,TGTGCCACTAAGAGGGATTGGGGCTACACCTTC
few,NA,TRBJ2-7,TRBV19,CASSAPGRGYEQYF,TGTGCCAGTAGTGCTCCAGGCAGGGGCTACGAGCAGTACTTC
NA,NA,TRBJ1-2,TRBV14,CASSQARSYGYTF,TGTGCCAGCAGCCAAGCCCGGAGCTATGGCTACACCTTC
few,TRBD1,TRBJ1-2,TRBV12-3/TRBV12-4,CASSLGQGWGYTF,TGTGCCAGCAGTTTAGGACAGGGTTGGGGCTACACCTTC
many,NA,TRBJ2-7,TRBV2,CASSVAGTGAGEQYF,TGTGCCAGCAGTGTTGCGGGTACAGGGGCGGGGGAGCAGTACTTC
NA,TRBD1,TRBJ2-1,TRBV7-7,CASSPAGGPHDEQFF,TGTGCTAGCAGCCCTGCAGGGGGTCCCCATGATGAGCAGTTCTTC
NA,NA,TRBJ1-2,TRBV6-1,CASFDRNGYGYTF,TGTGCCAGCTTTGACAGGAATGGCTATGGCTACACCTTC